This T cell receptor (beta chain) was captured by sequencing in a study of T cell repertoires in cytomegalovirus infection. Study details: HLA-B-restricted CMV epitopes that are well studied, plus recently identified HLA-C-restricted ones, were used by the study. Indicated by public TCR beta signatures were CMV infection and matching HLA type.

General study results and limits: Summed frequency of shared TCR beta families picked out CMV carriers who also had the relevant HLA. What dominated the ex vivo response were HLA-C-restricted CMV-specific TCR beta clonotypes.

V was trimmed by 7 bases and J by 0 bases, leaving 16 bases between them. CDR1 and CDR2 from the germline V gene are SQVTM and ANQGSEA. The CDR3 is 15 amino acids. As regards this clonotype: Its antigen remains unidentified.

MiXCR, applied by TCRdb to the reads, yields one record per CDR3 protein. The data hold nearly 700,000 distinct CDR3 sequences, with around 35% observed a single time. The origin of this receptor is a human donor in good health (CMV status not recorded). Some clones in this sample may be carry-over from other donors' samples. This chain connects TRBV29-1 to TRBJ2-1; either TRBD1 or TRBD2 may fit D (6 bases each). The sequences come from cultured PBMCs, collected from culture after CMV antigen stimulation. The CDR3 nucleotides read TGCAGCGGGGGGGCCATCACAAGCTCCTACAATGAGCAGTTCTTC. This sequence encodes CSGGAITSSYNEQFF.